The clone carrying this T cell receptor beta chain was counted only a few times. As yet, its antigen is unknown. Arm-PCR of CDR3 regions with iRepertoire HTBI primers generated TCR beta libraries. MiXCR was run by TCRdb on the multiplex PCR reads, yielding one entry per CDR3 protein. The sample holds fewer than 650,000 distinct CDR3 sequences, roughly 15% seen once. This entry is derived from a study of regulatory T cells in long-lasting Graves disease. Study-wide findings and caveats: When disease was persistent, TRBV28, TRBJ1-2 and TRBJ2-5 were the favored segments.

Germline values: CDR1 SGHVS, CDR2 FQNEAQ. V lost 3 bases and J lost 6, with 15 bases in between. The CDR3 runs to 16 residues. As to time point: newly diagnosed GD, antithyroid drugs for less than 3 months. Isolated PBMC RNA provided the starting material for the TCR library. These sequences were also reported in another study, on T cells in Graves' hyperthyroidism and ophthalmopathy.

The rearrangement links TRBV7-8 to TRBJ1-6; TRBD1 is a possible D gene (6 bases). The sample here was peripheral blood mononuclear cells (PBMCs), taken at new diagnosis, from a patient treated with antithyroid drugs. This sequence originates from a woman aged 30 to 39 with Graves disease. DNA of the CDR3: TGTGCCAGCAGCTTCCGGGACACGGTCGGTAATTCACCCCTCCACTTT. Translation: CASSFRDTVGNSPLHF.